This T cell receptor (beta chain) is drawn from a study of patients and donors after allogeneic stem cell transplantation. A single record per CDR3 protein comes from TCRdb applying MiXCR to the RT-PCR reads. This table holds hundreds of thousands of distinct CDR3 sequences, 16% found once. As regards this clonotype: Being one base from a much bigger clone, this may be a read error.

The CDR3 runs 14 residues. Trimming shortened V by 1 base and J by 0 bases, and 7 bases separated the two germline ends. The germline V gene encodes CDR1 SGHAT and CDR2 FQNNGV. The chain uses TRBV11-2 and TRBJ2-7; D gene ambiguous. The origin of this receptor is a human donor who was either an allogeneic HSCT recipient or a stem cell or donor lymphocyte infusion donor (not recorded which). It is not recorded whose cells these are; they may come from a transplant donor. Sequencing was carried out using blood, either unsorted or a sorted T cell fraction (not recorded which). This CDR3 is CASSLGHTSYEQYF. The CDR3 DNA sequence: TGTGCCAGCAGCTTAGGACACACCTCCTACGAGCAGTACTTC. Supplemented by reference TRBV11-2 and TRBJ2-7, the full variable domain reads EAGVAQSPRYKIIEKRQSVAFWCNPISGHATLYWYQQILGQGPKLLIQFQNNGVVDDSQLPKDRFSAERLKGVDSTLKIQPAKLEDSAVYLCASSLGHTSYEQYFGPGTRLTVT.